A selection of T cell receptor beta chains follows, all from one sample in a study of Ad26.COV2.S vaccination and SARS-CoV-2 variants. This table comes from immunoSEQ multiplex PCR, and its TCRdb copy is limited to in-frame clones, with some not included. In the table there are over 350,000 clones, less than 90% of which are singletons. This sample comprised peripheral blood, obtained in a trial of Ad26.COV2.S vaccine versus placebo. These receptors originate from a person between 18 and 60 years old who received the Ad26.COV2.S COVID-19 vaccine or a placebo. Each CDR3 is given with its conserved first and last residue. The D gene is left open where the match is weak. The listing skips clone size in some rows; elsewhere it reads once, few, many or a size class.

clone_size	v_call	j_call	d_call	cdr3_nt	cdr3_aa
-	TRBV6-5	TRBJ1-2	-	TGTGCCACCCAACGGATCGCCGGGTATGGCTACACCTTC	CATQRIAGYGYTF
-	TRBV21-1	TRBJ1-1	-	TGTGCCAGCGTCCAATGCCGCCGGGAAGCTTTCTTT	CASVQCRREAFF
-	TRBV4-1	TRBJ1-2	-	TGCGCCAGCAGCCAAGTTAACCTACCCTCCTATGGCTACACCTTC	CASSQVNLPSYGYTF
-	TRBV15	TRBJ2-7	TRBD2	TGTGCCACCAGCAGAGAGGCGGGGGGGTACGAGCAGTACTTC	CATSREAGGYEQYF
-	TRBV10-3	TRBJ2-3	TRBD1	TGTGCCACCCACGGACAGGGCCACTCAGATACGCAGTATTTT	CATHGQGHSDTQYF
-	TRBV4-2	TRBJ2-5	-	TGTGCCAGCAGCCTCTGGGGGGGGCCACAAGAGACCCAGTACTTC	CASSLWGGPQETQYF
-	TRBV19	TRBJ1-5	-	TGTGCCAGTAGTATAGGGGGCCTAAACATGCCCCAGCATTTT	CASSIGGLNMPQHF
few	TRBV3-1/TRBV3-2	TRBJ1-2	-	TGTGCCAGCAGCGGTACCGGACCGGCGGGGGGCTACACCTTC	CASSGTGPAGGYTF
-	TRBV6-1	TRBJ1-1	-	TGTGCCAGCAGTGAAACTGCAGGGCCTGAAGCTTTCTTT	CASSETAGPEAFF
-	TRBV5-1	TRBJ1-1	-	TGCGCCAGCAGCTTTGGACAGAACACTGAAGCTTTCTTT	CASSFGQNTEAFF
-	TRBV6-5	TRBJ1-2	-	TGTGCCAGCAGTTACTCGTATACGGGGAACTATGGCTACACCTTC	CASSYSYTGNYGYTF
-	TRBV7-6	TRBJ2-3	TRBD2	TGTGCCAGCAGCTTCCCCACTAGCGGGGGGCCCGGGGCGGATACGCAGTATTTT	CASSFPTSGGPGADTQYF
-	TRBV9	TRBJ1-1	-	TGTGCCAGCAGCGTTTTTGAGGGGAACACTGAAGCTTTCTTT	CASSVFEGNTEAFF
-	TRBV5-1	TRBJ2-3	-	TGCGCCAGCAGCCCCGTTAGAGGGTTTACCCCCACAGATACGCAGTATTTT	CASSPVRGFTPTDTQYF
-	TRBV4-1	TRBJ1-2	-	TGCGCCAGCAGCCAAGGCCCCACCCTAATAGTTACGGGTGGCTACACCTTC	CASSQGPTLIVTGGYTF
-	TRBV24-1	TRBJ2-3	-	TGTGCCACCAGTGTGGCAGATACGCAGTATTTT	CATSVADTQYF
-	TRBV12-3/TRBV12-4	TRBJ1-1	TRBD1	TGTGCCAGCAGTCCCAGACAGGGGAGCTTAGCTTTCTTT	CASSPRQGSLAFF
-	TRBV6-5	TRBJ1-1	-	TGTGCCAGCAGTTACGGCCGAATGAACACTGAAGCTTTCTTT	CASSYGRMNTEAFF